The 5 T cell receptor beta chains given below trace back to one sample, sequenced in a study of glioma-infiltrating T cells (dated by TCRdb to the mid-2010s). Instrument on record: Illumina MiSeq. TCR alpha and beta CDR3 regions were amplified with the iRepertoire nested amplicon-rescue multiplex PCR (arm-PCR) platform from RNA. TCRdb ran its own pipeline on the public reads, namely fastp trimming at Q25 and MiXCR clone calling, and kept in-frame beta chains. Each record represents a unique CDR3 protein, reported with the most common genes and DNA among its rows. The sample data list roughly 200,000 distinct CDR3 sequences, and around 32% of these were observed just once. The biggest ten clones account for around 21% of the sample. Sequenced input: glioma tissue, nonneoplastic brain tissue, or PBMCs (not recorded which). These receptors were collected from a human donor with low-grade glioma or glioblastoma, undergoing nonglioma brain surgery, or in good health (not recorded which).

Regarding this clonotype: Possible read error: a much larger clone is one base away. The genes are TRBV7-9 and TRBJ2-7; D is uncertain. This CDR3 has 13 residues. CDR1 is SEHNR and CDR2 is FQNEAQ in the germline V gene (reference sequence). V lost 4 bases and J 11 bases, leaving 18 bases between the germline ends. CDR3 in DNA: TGTGCCAGCAGCTGGACGAAAGAGCAGGAGAAGTACTTC. It encodes CASSWTKEQEKYF.

As to this clonotype: Being one base from a much bigger clone, this may be a read error. The CDR3 ends on some other residue instead of the conserved phenylalanine or tryptophan, so this is likely a read error. The chain links TRBV19 to TRBJ1-6; D is unclear. The ends were cut back, 7 bases at V and 5 bases at J, with 12 bases in the middle. The CDR3 consists of 14 residues. Per the germline V gene, CDR1 is LNHDA and CDR2 is SQIVND (reference sequence). CDR3 loop: CASTMLRDNSPLHS. CDR3 sequence (DNA): TGTGCCAGTACCATGCTAAGGGATAATTCACCCCTCCACTCT.

The J gene is TRBJ1-1, the V gene TRBV11-2, with D tentatively TRBD1 (6 bases). This CDR3 has 14 amino acids. CDR1 is SGHAT and CDR2 is FQNNGV in the germline V gene. Trimming stripped 7 bases from V and 2 bases from J, with 14 bases between. CDR3 loop: CASTLRGANTEAFF. As DNA, the CDR3 is TGTGCCAGCACCCTCAGGGGAGCCAACACTGAAGCTTTCTTT.

This clonotype was detected many times. The chain links TRBV18 to TRBJ2-1; D is undetermined. The ends were cut back, 6 bases at V and 4 bases at J, with 10 bases in the middle. Germline CDR1 and CDR2: KGHSH and LQKENI. This CDR3 region has 13 residues. The CDR3 is CASSPMAYNEQFF. CDR3 nucleotide sequence: TGTGCCAGCTCGCCCATGGCATACAATGAGCAGTTCTTC.

Turning to this clonotype: A much larger clonotype is one base distant, so this may be a read error. J is TRBJ1-1 and V is TRBV18, with 7 bases that match TRBD1. The trim removed 4 bases at V and 4 bases at J, leaving 9 bases unmatched. The CDR3 is made up of 15 amino acids. CDR1 KGHSH and CDR2 LQKENI come from the germline V gene. CDR3 loop: CASSRNRGESTEAFF. The CDR3 coding sequence is TGTGCCAGCTCACGAAACAGGGGTGAGAGCACTGAAGCTTTCTTT.